This entry describes one T cell receptor (beta chain). Antigen: not known. Germline V gene sequence: CDR1 SGHRS, CDR2 YFSETQ. V lost 1 base, J lost 2 bases, and 6 bases stayed unmatched. The CDR3 is made up of 16 amino acids. With the Oncomine TCR Beta short-read assay, DNA from cultured CD4+ T cells was sequenced. Genomic DNA from cultured CD4+ T cells was extracted. One entry per CDR3 protein, called by TCRdb with MiXCR from the PCR reads. This table has 10,000 to 15,000 distinct CDR3 sequences, over 70% appearing once. These data come from a study of vaccination and CD4 T cells after COVID-19. Study-level information: Convalescent individuals exhibited SARS-CoV-2 positivity on nasal swab PCR, with about 9 mild and one severe presentation.

As to treatment: roughly 11-day PBMC culture with coronavirus spike peptide pools or control peptides (ViraFEST assay). With 9.5 to 10 ug/ml peptide pools and approximately 9.6 IU/ml IL-2, PBMCs were cultured at some 2 million per well. The sequenced sample was CD4+ T cells from blood, cultured in vitro. The chain links TRBV5-1 to TRBJ2-5, with 9 nucleotides matching TRBD1. This receptor was taken from a human donor who had recovered from COVID-19. This chain's CDR3 is CASSLRGQGNQETQYF. The CDR3 DNA sequence: TGCGCCAGCAGCTTGAGAGGACAGGGGAATCAAGAGACCCAGTACTTC.